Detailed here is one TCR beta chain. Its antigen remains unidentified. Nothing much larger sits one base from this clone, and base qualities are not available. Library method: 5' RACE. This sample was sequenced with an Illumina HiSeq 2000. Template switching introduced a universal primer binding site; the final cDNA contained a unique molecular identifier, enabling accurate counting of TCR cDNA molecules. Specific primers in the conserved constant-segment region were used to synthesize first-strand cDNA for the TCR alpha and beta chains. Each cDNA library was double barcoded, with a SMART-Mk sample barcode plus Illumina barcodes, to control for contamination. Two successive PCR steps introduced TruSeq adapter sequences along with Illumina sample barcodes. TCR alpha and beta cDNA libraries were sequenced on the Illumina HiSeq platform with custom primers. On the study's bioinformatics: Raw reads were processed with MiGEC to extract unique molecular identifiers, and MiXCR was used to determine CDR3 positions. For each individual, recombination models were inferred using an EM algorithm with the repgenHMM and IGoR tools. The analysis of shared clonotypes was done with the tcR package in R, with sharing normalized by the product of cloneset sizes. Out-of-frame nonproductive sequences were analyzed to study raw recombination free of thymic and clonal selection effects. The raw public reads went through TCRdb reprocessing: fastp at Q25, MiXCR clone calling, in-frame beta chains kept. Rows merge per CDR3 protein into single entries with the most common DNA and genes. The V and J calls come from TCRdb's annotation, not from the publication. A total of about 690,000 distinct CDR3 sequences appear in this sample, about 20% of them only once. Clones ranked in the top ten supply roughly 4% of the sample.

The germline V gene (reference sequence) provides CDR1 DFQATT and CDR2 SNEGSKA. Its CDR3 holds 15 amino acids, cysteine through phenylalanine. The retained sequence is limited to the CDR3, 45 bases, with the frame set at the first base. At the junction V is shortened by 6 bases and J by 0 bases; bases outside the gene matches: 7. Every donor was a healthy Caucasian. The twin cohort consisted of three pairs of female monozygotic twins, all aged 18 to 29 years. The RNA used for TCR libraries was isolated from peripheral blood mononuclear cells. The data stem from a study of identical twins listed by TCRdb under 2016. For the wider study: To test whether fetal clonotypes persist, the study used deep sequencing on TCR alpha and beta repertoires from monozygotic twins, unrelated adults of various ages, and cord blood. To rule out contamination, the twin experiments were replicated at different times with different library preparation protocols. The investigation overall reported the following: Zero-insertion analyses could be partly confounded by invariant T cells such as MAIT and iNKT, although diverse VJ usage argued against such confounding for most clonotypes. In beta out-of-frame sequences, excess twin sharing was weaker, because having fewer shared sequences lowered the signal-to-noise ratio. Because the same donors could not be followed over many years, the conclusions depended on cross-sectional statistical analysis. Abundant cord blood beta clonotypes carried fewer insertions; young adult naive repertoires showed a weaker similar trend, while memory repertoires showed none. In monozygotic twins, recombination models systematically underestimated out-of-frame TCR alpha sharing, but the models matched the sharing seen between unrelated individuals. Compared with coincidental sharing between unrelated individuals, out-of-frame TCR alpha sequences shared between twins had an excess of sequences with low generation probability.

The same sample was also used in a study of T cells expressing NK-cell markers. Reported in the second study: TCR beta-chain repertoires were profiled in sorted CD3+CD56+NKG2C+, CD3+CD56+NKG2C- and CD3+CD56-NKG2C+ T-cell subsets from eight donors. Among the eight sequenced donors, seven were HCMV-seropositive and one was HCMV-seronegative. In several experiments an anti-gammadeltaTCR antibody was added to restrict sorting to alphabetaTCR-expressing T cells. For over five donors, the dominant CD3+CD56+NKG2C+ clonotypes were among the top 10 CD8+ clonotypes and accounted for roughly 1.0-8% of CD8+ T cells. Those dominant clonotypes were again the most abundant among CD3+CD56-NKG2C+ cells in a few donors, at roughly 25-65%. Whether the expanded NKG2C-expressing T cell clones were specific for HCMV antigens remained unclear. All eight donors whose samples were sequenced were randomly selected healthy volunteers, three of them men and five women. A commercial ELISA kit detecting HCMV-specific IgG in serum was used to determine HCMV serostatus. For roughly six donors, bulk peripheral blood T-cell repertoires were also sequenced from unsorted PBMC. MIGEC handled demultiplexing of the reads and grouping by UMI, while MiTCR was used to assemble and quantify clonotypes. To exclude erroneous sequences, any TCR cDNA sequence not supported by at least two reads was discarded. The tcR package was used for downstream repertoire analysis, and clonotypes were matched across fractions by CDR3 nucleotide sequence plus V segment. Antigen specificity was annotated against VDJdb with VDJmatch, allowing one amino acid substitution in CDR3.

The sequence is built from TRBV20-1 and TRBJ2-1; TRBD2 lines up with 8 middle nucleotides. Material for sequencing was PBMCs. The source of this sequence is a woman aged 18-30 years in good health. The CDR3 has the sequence CSATGSGSSYNEQFF. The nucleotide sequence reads TGCAGTGCAACCGGGAGCGGGAGCTCCTACAATGAGCAGTTCTTC.